This T cell receptor (beta chain) is drawn from a study of cytomegalovirus exposure and HLA in healthy donors. Study-level points and caveats: The listing of approximately 160 TCR beta chains classed them as cytomegalovirus-associated. Accounts indicate the classifier identified cytomegalovirus status with strong specificity and sensitivity.

Turning to this clone: Its specificity is not known.

The V end was cut by 6 bases, the J end by 5 bases, with 13 bases between. This CDR3 has 13 amino acids. Per germline, CDR1 MNHEY and CDR2 SVGAGI. 13 Jbeta primers and 60 Vbeta primers were used for the PCR. Here immunoSEQ multiplex PCR was the method, and the copy in TCRdb shows in-frame clones only, minus some. The repertoire holds about 170,000 clones, with about three quarters as singletons. The sequence derives from a female donor in good health and CMV-seronegative. The chain joins TRBV6-5 to TRBJ2-5; maybe TRBD1 (6 bases). Sequencing was carried out using PBMCs. CDR3 loop: CASRDSGPETQYF. The CDR3 DNA reads TGTGCCAGCAGGGACAGCGGACCCGAGACCCAGTACTTC.